The 5 T cell receptor beta chains reported below all come from one sample, sequenced in a study of CXCR3-negative and CXCR3-positive naive CD8 T cells. UMI labels and 5' RACE were used to prepare the TRB cDNA libraries. TCRdb reprocessed the 5' RACE reads and reports one entry per CDR3 protein, with no DNA. Its clone listing holds 45,000 to 65,000 distinct CDR3 sequences. The sequencing input was memory CD8+ T cells from blood. These receptor sequences come from a human donor in good health. Some clones in this sample may be carry-over from other donors' samples.

In terms of frequency, this clonotype is medium-sized. This chain uses TRBV20-1 with TRBJ1-1; with no DNA, the TCRdb D assignment of TRBD1 cannot be verified. The germline gives CDR1 DFQATT, CDR2 SNEGSKA (reference sequence). The CDR3 covers 14 residues. The CDR3 loop is CSAGRQGSDTEAFF.

This sequence joins TRBV7-9 and TRBJ2-3. The germline gives CDR1 SEHNR, CDR2 FQNEAQ (reference sequence). The CDR3 spans 15 residues. The CDR3 sequence is CASSPAGWGLDTQYF.

CDR3 residues: CASSLAPSGAYNEQFF. The chain recombines TRBV5-1 with TRBJ2-1; TCRdb calls TRBD2, which cannot be checked without DNA. This CDR3 has 16 residues. The germline gives CDR1 SGHRS, CDR2 YFSETQ.

J is TRBJ2-3 and V is TRBV7-8; the TCRdb D gene call, TRBD2, has no DNA to confirm it. CDR3 length equals 14 residues. Germline CDR1 and CDR2: SGHVS and FQNEAQ. The CDR3 sequence: CASSWEVVGDTQYF. The full variable domain, with the rest looked up from reference TRBV7-8 and TRBJ2-3, is GAGVSQSPRYKVAKRGQDVALRCDPISGHVSLFWYQQALGQGPEFLTYFQNEAQLDKSGLPSDRFFAERPEGSVSTLKIQRTQQEDSAVYLCASSWEVVGDTQYFGPGTRLTVL.

Frequency places this clonotype as medium-sized. This chain connects TRBV6-4 to TRBJ2-3; the TCRdb D gene call, TRBD1, has no DNA to confirm it. The CDR3 consists of 15 residues. Germline CDR1 reads MRHNA; CDR2 reads SNTAGT. This CDR3 is CASSDSAGSTDTQYF.